This T cell receptor beta chain was profiled in a study of cytomegalovirus exposure and HLA in healthy donors. Trimming took off 2 bases at V and 1 base at J, with 12 bases between the two ends. The CDR3 spans 15 residues. In germline, CDR1 is MNHNY, CDR2 SVGAGI (reference sequence). Primers for the PCR totalled 60 Vbeta and 13 Jbeta. Profiled with immunoSEQ multiplex PCR; TCRdb holds only in-frame clones, not every one. The sample includes 100,000 to 150,000 clones, roughly 82% seen only once; the top ten take about 13%. The chain employs TRBV6-6 and TRBJ2-7; D perhaps matches TRBD1 (5 bases). The clonotype comes from a woman in her forties in good health and CMV-seropositive. Sequenced: PBMCs. CDR3 bases: TGTGCCAGCAGTTACCCCCCCGACAGATCCTACGAGCAGTACTTC. Its protein product is CASSYPPDRSYEQYF.